These 27 T cell receptor beta chains were sequenced from one sample in a study of OX40 agonist ivuxolimab in advanced cancers. The library came from the immunoSEQ multiplex PCR assay. The table comes from immuneACCESS by way of TCRdb, which keeps in-frame sequences with V and J called. Part of the clones is missing from these tables; in studies checked, under half for an unresolved V gene and the rest for unknown reasons. A total of tens of thousands of clones appear in this sample, 86% of them only once. Of the sample, 0.88% is held by the ten largest clones. The sequencing here drew on CD4+ or CD8+ T cells sorted from blood, taken in a trial of the OX40 agonist ivuxolimab. The receptors originated from an adult with an advanced solid tumor such as melanoma, head and neck, liver or kidney cancer.

This CDR3 reads CASSNRQGAGGELFF. The CDR3 DNA reads as TGCGCCAGCAGCAACCGACAGGGGGCGGGCGGGGAGCTGTTTTTT. The chain combines TRBV5-1 with TRBJ2-2; 10 bases line up with TRBD1. CDR1 and CDR2 (germline): SGHRS, YFSETQ. The CDR3 contains 15 residues. The V and J ends lost 4 bases and 7 bases, in that order; junction bases with no gene match: 7.

This sequence joins TRBV11-2 and TRBJ2-2; possibly TRBD1 for D (6 bases). CDR3 size: 18 residues. V lost 3 bases and J lost 1, with 18 bases in between. Germline V gene data show CDR1 as SGHAT and CDR2 as FQNNGV. The CDR3 coding sequence is TGTGCCAGCAGCTTGGGGGCGGCGCAGGGTGGGAACACCGGGGAGCTGTTTTTT. Encoded protein: CASSLGAAQGGNTGELFF.

The V gene is TRBV19, the J gene TRBJ2-2; possibly TRBD2 for D (5 bases). V dropped 1 base and J dropped 4 bases, with 10 bases sitting between them. This CDR3 region has 15 residues. CDR1 is LNHDA and CDR2 is SQIVND in the germline V gene (reference sequence). The CDR3 DNA follows: TGTGCCAGTAGTATAGGCGGAGGAAGCACCGGGGAGCTGTTTTTT. This encodes CASSIGGGSTGELFF.

The rearrangement uses TRBV6-1 and TRBJ2-7; 9 nucleotides match TRBD1. V shed 5 bases, J shed 1 base, and the junction held 6 bases outside the gene matches. This CDR3 is built from 15 residues. From germline, CDR1 is MNHNS and CDR2 SASEGT. The CDR3, as DNA: TGTGCCAGCAGTTGGGGACAGGGCCCTTCCTACGAGCAGTACTTC. Translated, it gives CASSWGQGPSYEQYF.

The V gene is TRBV6-1, the J gene TRBJ2-7, with 10 bases fitting TRBD2. Trimming removed 5 bases from V and 0 bases from J; junction bases left unmatched: 1. This CDR3 spans 14 amino acids. Germline V gives CDR1 MNHNS, CDR2 SASEGT. Here the CDR3 reads CASSLAGDSYEQYF. CDR3 sequence (DNA): TGTGCCAGCAGTCTAGCGGGGGACTCCTACGAGCAGTACTTC.

The chain has TRBV2 and TRBJ2-7; D not certain. The CDR3 is 13 amino acids. Trimming shortened V by 6 bases and J by 0 bases, and 9 bases separated the two germline ends. Per germline, CDR1 SNHLY and CDR2 FYNNEI. The CDR3 sequence: CASRTESSYEQYF. The DNA for the CDR3 is TGTGCCAGCAGGACCGAGAGCTCCTACGAGCAGTACTTC.

This sequence joins TRBV27 and TRBJ1-5, with a possible D match to TRBD1 (6 bases). Trimming left V 6 bases short and J 2 bases short, with 20 bases between. The CDR3 spans 17 residues. Germline assignment: CDR1 MNHEY and CDR2 SMNVEV (reference sequence). The CDR3 nucleotides are TGTGCCAGCAGACCGGGACACCTTCTTCACGGCAATCAGCCCCAGCATTTT. Protein sequence: CASRPGHLLHGNQPQHF.

This chain links TRBV25-1 with TRBJ2-3; D is unclear. The CDR3 covers 14 residues. Germline V gene data show CDR1 as MGHDK and CDR2 as SYGVNS. Trimming removed 5 bases from V and 1 base from J, with 10 bases in between. CDR3 sequence reads: CASSRRRGTDTQYF. CDR3 nucleotide sequence: TGTGCCAGCAGTCGGAGAAGGGGCACAGATACGCAGTATTTT.

CDR3 sequence (DNA): TGCGCCAGCAGCTTACAGGACCCTTCGGAGACCCAGTACTTC. Its protein is CASSLQDPSETQYF. The chain is built from TRBV5-1 and TRBJ2-5; weak D call: TRBD1 (5 bases). CDR3 size: 14 residues. Germline values: CDR1 SGHRS, CDR2 YFSETQ. V lost 2 bases and J lost 5, with 13 bases in between.

The chain uses TRBV5-1 and TRBJ2-3, with D maybe TRBD2 (5 bases). Germline assignment: CDR1 SGHRS and CDR2 YFSETQ. This CDR3 has 14 residues. Trimming pared 3 bases from V and 5 bases from J, leaving 13 bases between. CDR3 sequence reads: CASSSTMWGDTQYF. CDR3 nucleotides: TGCGCCAGCAGCTCGACTATGTGGGGAGATACGCAGTATTTT.

The J gene is TRBJ2-1, the V gene TRBV10-2; TRBD1 aligns across 9 bases. The CDR3 length is 14 residues. CDR1 is WSHSY and CDR2 is SAAADI in the germline V gene. Trimming removed 10 bases from V and 2 bases from J; junction bases left unmatched: 6. DNA for the CDR3: TGCGCCACGAAACAGGGGGCTGCCTACAATGAGCAGTTCTTC. Amino acid sequence: CATKQGAAYNEQFF.

This clone was detected once. The gene calls are TRBV19 and TRBJ2-1, with 12 bases matching TRBD2. The CDR3 is 17 residues long. Germline CDR1 reads LNHDA; CDR2 reads SQIVND (reference sequence). Trimming removed 5 bases from V and 0 bases from J; junction bases left unmatched: 5. The CDR3 reads CASSRTSGISSYNEQFF. For the CDR3, the DNA is TGTGCCAGTAGTCGGACTAGCGGGATAAGCTCCTACAATGAGCAGTTCTTC.

The CDR3 region is CASSPGLIPSGNTIYF. The CDR3 DNA follows: TGTGCCAGCAGCCCGGGACTAATTCCCTCTGGAAACACCATATATTTT. The chain is built from TRBV7-2 and TRBJ1-3; possible D gene TRBD1, 5 bases. V dropped 5 bases and J dropped 0 bases, with 14 bases sitting between them. The CDR3 covers 16 residues. CDR1 and CDR2 from the germline V gene are SGHTA and FQGNSA.

The rearrangement joins TRBV10-3 to TRBJ2-3; 15 positions agree with TRBD2. The CDR3 is 16 residues long. Looked up from germline, CDR1 is ENHRY and CDR2 is SYGVKD. J gave up 7 bases and V 4 bases, and 6 bases lay outside the gene matches. The CDR3 DNA reads as TGTGCCATCAGTGCCGGACTAGCGGGAGGGGAACATACGCAGTATTTT. This encodes CAISAGLAGGEHTQYF.

The J gene is TRBJ2-2, the V gene TRBV5-1; D unresolved. The CDR3 runs to 13 residues. CDR1 is SGHRS and CDR2 is YFSETQ in the germline V gene. Trimming left V 3 bases short and J 2 bases short, with 5 bases between. The CDR3 region is CASSSENTGELFF. The CDR3 DNA follows: TGCGCCAGCAGCTCCGAAAACACCGGGGAGCTGTTTTTT.

V and J are TRBV5-1 and TRBJ2-2, with 10 bases identical to TRBD1. V trimming: 6 bases; J trimming: 5 bases; junction bases outside the gene matches: 13. The CDR3 has 17 residues. CDR1 SGHRS and CDR2 YFSETQ come from the germline V gene. The CDR3 sequence is CASKKPGQGLGTGELFF. As DNA, the CDR3 is TGCGCCAGCAAAAAGCCGGGACAGGGGTTAGGAACCGGGGAGCTGTTTTTT.

V gene TRBV7-8 combines with J gene TRBJ2-1; 11 bases line up with TRBD1. CDR1 SGHVS and CDR2 FQNEAQ come from the germline V gene. V was pared by 5 bases and J by 10 bases, with 13 bases of the junction left unmatched. There are 16 residues in the CDR3. The CDR3 bases are TGTGCCAGCAGCATAAACAGGACAGGGGGCTTCAAGGAGCAGTTCTTC. Translation: CASSINRTGGFKEQFF.

V and J are TRBV19 and TRBJ1-1; D perhaps matches TRBD1 (5 bases). CDR1 is LNHDA, CDR2 SQIVND, per germline (reference sequence). This CDR3 contains 14 residues. Between the trimmed V and J ends, which lost 3 bases and 5 bases, there was a span of 13 bases. Here the CDR3 DNA reads TGTGCCAGTAGTATTCGTTCCGGGACGACTGAAGCTTTCTTT. This encodes CASSIRSGTTEAFF. Looking up the rest from reference TRBV19 and TRBJ1-1 gives the full variable domain: DGGITQSPKYLFRKEGQNVTLSCEQNLNHDAMYWYRQDPGQGLRLIYYSQIVNDFQKGDIAEGYSVSREKKESFPLTVTSAQKNPTAFYLCASSIRSGTTEAFFGQGTRLTVV.

This rearrangement joins TRBV18 to TRBJ2-1; TRBD2 agrees at 15 bases. The length of the CDR3 is 15 residues. The germline gives CDR1 KGHSH, CDR2 LQKENI. Trimming took 3 bases from V and 7 from J; bases not matched to a gene: 1. CDR3 amino acids: CASSPGTSGRNEQFF. CDR3 sequence (DNA): TGTGCCAGCTCACCTGGGACTAGCGGGAGGAATGAGCAGTTCTTC.

This rearrangement joins TRBV6-1 to TRBJ1-2; D ambiguous. V was clipped by 1 base and J by 3 bases, with 6 bases between them. This CDR3 contains 13 residues. Germline V gene sequence: CDR1 MNHNS, CDR2 SASEGT. The chain's CDR3 is CASSEGLHYGYTF. CDR3 DNA sequence: TGTGCCAGCAGTGAAGGACTCCACTATGGCTACACCTTC.

The chain employs TRBV6-6 and TRBJ2-5; the D gene is possibly TRBD2 (6 bases). Germline V gene lookup returns CDR1 MNHNY and CDR2 SVGAGI (reference sequence). The V end was cut by 2 bases, the J end by 3 bases, with 13 bases between. This CDR3 is built from 15 residues. This CDR3 reads CASSYLGRREETQYF. CDR3 nucleotide sequence: TGTGCCAGCAGTTACCTCGGACGGAGGGAAGAGACCCAGTACTTC.

The rearrangement uses TRBV6-6 and TRBJ1-1, with TRBD1 identical over 11 bases. CDR1 is MNHNY, CDR2 SVGAGI, per germline (reference sequence). Trimming at V came to 4 bases and at J to 1 base, leaving 2 bases not matched to a gene. The CDR3 runs to 15 residues. CDR3 DNA sequence: TGTGCCAGCAGTTGGGACAGGGGGGCGAACACTGAAGCTTTCTTT. Translation gives CASSWDRGANTEAFF.

The gene calls are TRBV11-2 and TRBJ2-2, with 7 nucleotides matching TRBD1. Germline trimming cut 8 bases from V and 2 bases from J; bases unmatched to any gene: 8. This CDR3 contains 15 residues. The V gene's germline CDR1 is SGHAT and CDR2 FQNNGV. CDR3 region: CASGLRQGNTGELFF. The CDR3 DNA sequence: TGTGCCAGCGGACTTAGACAGGGAAACACCGGGGAGCTGTTTTTT. Drawing the rest from reference TRBV11-2 and TRBJ2-2, the complete variable domain is EAGVAQSPRYKIIEKRQSVAFWCNPISGHATLYWYQQILGQGPKLLIQFQNNGVVDDSQLPKDRFSAERLKGVDSTLKIQPAKLEDSAVYLCASGLRQGNTGELFFGEGSRLTVL.

V and J are TRBV6-5 and TRBJ1-2, with D maybe TRBD1 (5 bases). Trimming shortened V by 3 bases and J by 2 bases, and 13 bases separated the two germline ends. The CDR3 is made up of 15 amino acids. CDR1 is MNHEY and CDR2 is SVGAGI in the germline V gene. The CDR3 region is CASSYSTGLNYGYTF. The DNA of the CDR3 is TGTGCCAGCAGTTATTCTACAGGATTAAACTATGGCTACACCTTC.

This sequence joins TRBV27 and TRBJ1-6; D gene unclear. Germline loops: CDR1 MNHEY, CDR2 SMNVEV (reference sequence). Trimming shortened V by 1 base and J by 4 bases, and 20 bases separated the two germline ends. The length of the CDR3 is 19 residues. The CDR3 is CASSLYRESKGSYNSPLHF. Here the CDR3 DNA reads TGTGCCAGCAGTTTATATCGGGAGTCGAAAGGATCGTATAATTCACCCCTCCACTTT.

The V gene is TRBV9, the J gene TRBJ2-7, with D perhaps TRBD2 (6 bases). V was cut by 0 bases and J by 2 bases, with 12 bases left in between. The CDR3 spans 15 residues. Germline CDR1 is SGDLS and CDR2 is YYNGEE. The CDR3 bases are TGTGCCAGCAGCGTAGGCGGGACTCAAACCTACGAGCAGTACTTC. Its protein is CASSVGGTQTYEQYF.

V is TRBV19 and J is TRBJ2-2; 8 nucleotides line up with TRBD2. This CDR3 has 15 residues. J was trimmed by 7 bases and V by 5 bases; bases with no gene match: 9. Looked up from germline, CDR1 is LNHDA and CDR2 is SQIVND (reference sequence). The CDR3 region has the DNA TGTGCCAGTAGTGGGATCGGGGGGGCGAACGGGGAGCTGTTTTTT. It is translated as CASSGIGGANGELFF.